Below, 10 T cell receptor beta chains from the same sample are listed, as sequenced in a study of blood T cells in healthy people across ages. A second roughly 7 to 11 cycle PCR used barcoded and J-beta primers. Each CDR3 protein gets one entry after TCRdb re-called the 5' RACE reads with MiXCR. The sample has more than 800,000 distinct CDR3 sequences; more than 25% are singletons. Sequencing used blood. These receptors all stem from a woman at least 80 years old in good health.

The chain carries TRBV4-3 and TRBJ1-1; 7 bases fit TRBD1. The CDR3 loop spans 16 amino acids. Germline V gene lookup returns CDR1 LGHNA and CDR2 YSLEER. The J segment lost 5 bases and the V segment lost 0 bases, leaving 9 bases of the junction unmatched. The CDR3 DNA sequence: TGCGCCAGCAGCCAAGATCTCCAGGACAGGATAACTGAAGCTTTCTTT. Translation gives CASSQDLQDRITEAFF.

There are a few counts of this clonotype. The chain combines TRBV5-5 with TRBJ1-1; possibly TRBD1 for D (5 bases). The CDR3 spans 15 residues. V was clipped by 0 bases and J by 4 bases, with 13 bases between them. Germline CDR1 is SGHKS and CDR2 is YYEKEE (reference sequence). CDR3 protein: CASSLVGGAVTEAFF. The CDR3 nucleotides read TGTGCCAGCAGCTTGGTCGGGGGAGCGGTCACTGAAGCTTTCTTT.

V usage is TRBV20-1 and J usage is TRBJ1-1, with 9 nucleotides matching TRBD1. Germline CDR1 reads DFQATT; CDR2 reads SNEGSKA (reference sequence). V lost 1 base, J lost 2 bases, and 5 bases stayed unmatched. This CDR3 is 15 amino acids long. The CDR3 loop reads CSARASDRGNTEAFF. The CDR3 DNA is TGCAGTGCTAGAGCCTCGGACAGGGGAAACACTGAAGCTTTCTTT.

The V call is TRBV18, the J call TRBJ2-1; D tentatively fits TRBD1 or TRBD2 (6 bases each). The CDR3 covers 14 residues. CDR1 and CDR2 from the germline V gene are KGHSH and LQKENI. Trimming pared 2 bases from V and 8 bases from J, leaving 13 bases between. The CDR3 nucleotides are TGTGCCAGCTCACCAACCTCAGGGGAGGATGAGCAGTTCTTC. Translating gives CASSPTSGEDEQFF.

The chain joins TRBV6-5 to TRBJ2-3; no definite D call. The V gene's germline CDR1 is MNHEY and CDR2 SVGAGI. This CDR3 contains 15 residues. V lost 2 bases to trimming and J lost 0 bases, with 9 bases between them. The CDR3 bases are TGTGCCAGCAGTTACACTCAGTCTAGCACAGATACGCAGTATTTT. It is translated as CASSYTQSSTDTQYF.

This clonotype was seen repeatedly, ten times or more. The CDR3 DNA sequence: TGTGCCAGCAGCTTAGATCACCTAGCGGTCAATGAGCAGTTCTTC. Translation gives CASSLDHLAVNEQFF. The chain combines TRBV7-9 with TRBJ2-1; 7 nucleotides match TRBD2. The junction had 6 bases not matched to a gene; V was cut back by 1 base and J by 6 bases. The CDR3 sequence is 15 residues long. Germline V CDR1 and CDR2: SEHNR, FQNEAQ (reference sequence). Looking up the rest from reference TRBV7-9 and TRBJ2-1 gives the full variable domain: DTGVSQNPRHKITKRGQNVTFRCDPISEHNRLYWYRQTLGQGPEFLTYFQNEAQLEKSRLLSDRFSAERPKGSFSTLEIQRTEQGDSAMYLCASSLDHLAVNEQFFGPGTRLTVL.

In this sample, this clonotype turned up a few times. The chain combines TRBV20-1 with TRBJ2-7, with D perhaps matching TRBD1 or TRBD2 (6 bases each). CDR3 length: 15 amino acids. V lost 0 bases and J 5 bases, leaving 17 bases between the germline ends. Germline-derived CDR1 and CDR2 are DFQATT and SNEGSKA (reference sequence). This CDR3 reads CSARDVGGMNDEQYF. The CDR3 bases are TGCAGTGCTAGAGATGTGGGGGGCATGAACGACGAGCAGTACTTC.

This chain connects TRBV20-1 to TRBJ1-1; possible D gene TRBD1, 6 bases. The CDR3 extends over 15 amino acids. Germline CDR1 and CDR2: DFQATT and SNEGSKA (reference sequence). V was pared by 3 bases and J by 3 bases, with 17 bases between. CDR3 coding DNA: TGCAGTGCTAGGTGGCAGGGGTGGGCGGACACTGAAGCTTTCTTT. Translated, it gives CSARWQGWADTEAFF.

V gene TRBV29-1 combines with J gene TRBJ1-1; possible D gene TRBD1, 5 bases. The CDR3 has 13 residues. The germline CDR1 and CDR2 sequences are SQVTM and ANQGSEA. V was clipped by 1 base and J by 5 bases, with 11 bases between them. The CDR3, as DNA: TGCAGCGTTGAAGGCCGGGGACGAACTGAAGCTTTCTTT. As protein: CSVEGRGRTEAFF.

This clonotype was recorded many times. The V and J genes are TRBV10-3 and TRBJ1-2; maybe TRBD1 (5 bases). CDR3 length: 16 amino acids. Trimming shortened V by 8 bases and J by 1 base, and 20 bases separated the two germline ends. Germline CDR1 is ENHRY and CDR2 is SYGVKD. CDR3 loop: CAIQSAGLGFNYGYTF. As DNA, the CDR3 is TGTGCCATCCAGTCGGCAGGGTTAGGCTTTAACTATGGCTACACCTTC.